This TCR beta chain was recovered during a study of CD8 T cells in Susac syndrome. Turning to the study itself: Active disease was present in about 6 of the sequenced Susac syndrome patients, and remission in under 10. Study findings and constraints: In Susac syndrome, CD4+ T cell repertoires lacked any clonal expansion.

Germline-derived CDR1 and CDR2 are LNHNV and YYDKDF (reference sequence). This CDR3 region has 15 residues. With V trimmed by 0 bases and J by 5 bases, 4 bases remained unmatched. As concerns this clonotype: Antigen: not known.

The RNA input was about 0.45 to 1 ug, and it was reverse transcribed with random hexamers. TCR beta CDR3 was amplified by immunoSEQ covering 54 Vbeta and 13 Jbeta. TCRdb analysed the immunoSEQ multiplex PCR reads with MiXCR anew, one entry per CDR3 protein. The sample includes under 150,000 distinct CDR3 sequences, 85% to 95% of them seen just once. This clonotype was sampled from a human donor with Susac syndrome. V is TRBV15 and J is TRBJ1-5; 7 bases agree with TRBD1. The specimen sequenced was CD4+ T cells from PBMCs. This CDR3 is CATSREQGPYQPQHF. CDR3 coding DNA: TGTGCCACCAGCAGAGAACAGGGGCCGTATCAGCCCCAGCATTTT.